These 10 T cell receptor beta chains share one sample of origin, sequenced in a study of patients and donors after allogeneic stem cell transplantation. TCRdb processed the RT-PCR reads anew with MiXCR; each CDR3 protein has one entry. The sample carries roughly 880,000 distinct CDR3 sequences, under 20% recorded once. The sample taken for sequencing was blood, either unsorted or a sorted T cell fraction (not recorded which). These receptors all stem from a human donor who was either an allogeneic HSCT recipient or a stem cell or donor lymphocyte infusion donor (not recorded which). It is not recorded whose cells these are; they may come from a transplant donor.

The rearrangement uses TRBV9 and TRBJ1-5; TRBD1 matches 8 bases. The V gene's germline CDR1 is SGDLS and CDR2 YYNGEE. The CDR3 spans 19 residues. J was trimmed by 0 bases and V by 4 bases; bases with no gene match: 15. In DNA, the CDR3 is TGTGCCAGCAGCCCCCCCCGCGGACAGGGTATCTATAGCAATCAGCCCCAGCATTTT. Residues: CASSPPRGQGIYSNQPQHF.

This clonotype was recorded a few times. Here the CDR3 reads CASSPPGGENTEAFF. The DNA for the CDR3 is TGTGCCAGCTCACCCCCGGGAGGAGAAAACACTGAAGCTTTCTTT. The gene calls are TRBV18 and TRBJ1-1; D call uncertain. The V end was cut by 3 bases, the J end by 2 bases, with 13 bases between. The CDR3 runs to 15 residues. Germline V gene lookup returns CDR1 KGHSH and CDR2 LQKENI.

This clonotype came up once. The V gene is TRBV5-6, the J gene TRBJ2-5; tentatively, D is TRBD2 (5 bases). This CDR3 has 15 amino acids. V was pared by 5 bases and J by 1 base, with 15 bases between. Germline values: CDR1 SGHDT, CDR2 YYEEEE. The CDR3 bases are TGTGCCAGCAGGCCGCTTGGACGGGGCCAAGAGACCCAGTACTTC. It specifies CASRPLGRGQETQYF.

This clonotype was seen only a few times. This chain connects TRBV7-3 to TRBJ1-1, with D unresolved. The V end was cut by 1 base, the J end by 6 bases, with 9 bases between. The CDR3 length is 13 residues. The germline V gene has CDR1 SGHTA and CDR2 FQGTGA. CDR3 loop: CASSLNRLPEAFF. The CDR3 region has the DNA TGTGCCAGCAGCTTAAACCGCCTCCCTGAAGCTTTCTTT.

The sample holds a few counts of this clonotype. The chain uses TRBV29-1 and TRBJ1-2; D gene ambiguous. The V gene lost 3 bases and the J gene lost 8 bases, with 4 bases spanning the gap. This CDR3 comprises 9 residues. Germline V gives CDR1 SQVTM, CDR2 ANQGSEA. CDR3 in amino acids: CSVEWGYTF. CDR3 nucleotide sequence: TGCAGCGTTGAGTGGGGCTACACCTTC.

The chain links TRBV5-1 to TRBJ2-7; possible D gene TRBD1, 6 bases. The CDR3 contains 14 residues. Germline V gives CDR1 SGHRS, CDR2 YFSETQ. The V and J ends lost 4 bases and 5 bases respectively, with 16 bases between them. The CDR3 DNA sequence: TGCGCCAGCAGCCCGACAGGCAACCCCGACGAGCAGTACTTC. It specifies CASSPTGNPDEQYF. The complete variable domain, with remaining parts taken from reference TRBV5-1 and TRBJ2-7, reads KAGVTQTPRYLIKTRGQQVTLSCSPISGHRSVSWYQQTPGQGLQFLFEYFSETQRNKGNFPGRFSGRQFSNSRSEMNVSTLELGDSALYLCASSPTGNPDEQYFGPGTRLTVT.

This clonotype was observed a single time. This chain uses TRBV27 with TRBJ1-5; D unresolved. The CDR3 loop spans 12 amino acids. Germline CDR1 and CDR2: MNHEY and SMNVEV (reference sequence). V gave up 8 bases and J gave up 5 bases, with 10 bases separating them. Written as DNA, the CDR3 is TGTGCCAGCGGAGACCGGGATCAGCCCCAGCATTTT. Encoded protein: CASGDRDQPQHF.

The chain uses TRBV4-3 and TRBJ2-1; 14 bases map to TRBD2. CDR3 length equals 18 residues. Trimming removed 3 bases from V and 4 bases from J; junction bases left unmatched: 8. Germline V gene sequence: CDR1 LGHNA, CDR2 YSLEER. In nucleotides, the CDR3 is TGCGCCAGCAGCCAGGCCCGGACTAGCGGGGGGTCTTACAATGAGCAGTTCTTC. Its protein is CASSQARTSGGSYNEQFF.

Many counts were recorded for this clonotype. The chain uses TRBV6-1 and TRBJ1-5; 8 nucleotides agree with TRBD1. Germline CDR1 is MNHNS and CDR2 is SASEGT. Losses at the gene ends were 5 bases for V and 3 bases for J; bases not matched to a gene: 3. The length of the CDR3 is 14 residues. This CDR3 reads CASSTDRANQPQHF. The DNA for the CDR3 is TGTGCCAGCAGTACGGACAGGGCCAATCAGCCCCAGCATTTT.

CDR3 nucleotide sequence: TGTGCCAGCAGTACATCAGGGCGACGATCACCCCTCCACTTT. Protein: CASSTSGRRSPLHF. The chain is built from TRBV12-3 or TRBV12-4 and TRBJ1-6; weak D call: TRBD1 (5 bases). The CDR3 is 14 amino acids. V gave up 5 bases and J gave up 10 bases, with 15 bases separating them.